The 16 T cell receptor beta chains presented below share a single source sample, sequenced in a study of cytomegalovirus exposure and HLA in healthy donors. The PCR used 60 Vbeta and 13 Jbeta primers. The table came from immunoSEQ multiplex PCR; TCRdb's copy has only in-frame clones and leaves some out. This table has 130,000 to 150,000 clones, 70% to 80% appearing once. The specimen was PBMCs. The receptors derive from a female donor in good health and CMV-seronegative.

This chain connects TRBV30 to TRBJ1-3; D remains ambiguous. V shed 1 base and J shed 2 bases, with 18 bases lying between them. Germline V gene lookup returns CDR1 GTSNPN and CDR2 SVGIG (reference sequence). The CDR3 runs to 17 residues. The CDR3 DNA sequence: TGTGCCTGGAGTGCCTTAGCCCCCGTTAAGGCTGGAAACACCATATATTTT. As protein: CAWSALAPVKAGNTIYF.

In its sample, this clone was seen once. The chain is built from TRBV19 and TRBJ2-2; 7 bases align to TRBD1. Germline assignment: CDR1 LNHDA and CDR2 SQIVND (reference sequence). This CDR3 comprises 12 residues. Trimming removed 8 bases from V and 7 bases from J; junction bases left unmatched: 4. The CDR3 here is CASRQGDGELFF. The CDR3 region has the DNA TGTGCCAGTCGGCAGGGGGACGGGGAGCTGTTTTTT.

This clone has only a few counts. This rearrangement joins TRBV29-1 to TRBJ2-5, with 11 bases aligning to TRBD1. The CDR3 totals 14 residues. Losses at the gene ends were 6 bases for V and 2 bases for J; bases not matched to a gene: 5. The germline V gene has CDR1 SQVTM and CDR2 ANQGSEA. The chain's CDR3 is CSVGDRGLQETQYF. The DNA for the CDR3 is TGCAGCGTCGGGGACAGGGGGTTACAAGAGACCCAGTACTTC.

This chain uses TRBV27 with TRBJ2-3, with D tentatively TRBD1 (6 bases). CDR3 length: 16 amino acids. CDR1 is MNHEY, CDR2 SMNVEV, per germline (reference sequence). V lost 1 base and J lost 2, with 13 bases in between. The CDR3 bases are TGTGCCAGCAGTTTATTTACAGGGTTCGCCACAGATACGCAGTATTTT. This encodes CASSLFTGFATDTQYF.

The chain combines TRBV27 with TRBJ2-3; D remains ambiguous. The CDR3 covers 12 residues. The V gene's germline CDR1 is MNHEY and CDR2 SMNVEV (reference sequence). The ends were cut back, 6 bases at V and 5 bases at J, with 9 bases in the middle. CDR3 in amino acids: CASSIAEDTQYF. The CDR3 region has the DNA TGTGCCAGCAGCATAGCCGAAGATACGCAGTATTTT.

The rearrangement links TRBV6-6 to TRBJ1-5, with D perhaps TRBD1 (5 bases). V lost 2 bases to trimming and J lost 2 bases, with 10 bases between them. Per the germline V gene, CDR1 is MNHNY and CDR2 is SVGAGI (reference sequence). This CDR3 has 15 residues. The CDR3, as DNA: TGTGCCAGCAGTTACCAGGGCGCACGCAATCAGCCCCAGCATTTT. Its protein is CASSYQGARNQPQHF.

The genes are TRBV5-4 and TRBJ1-2; 9 nucleotides agree with TRBD1. The CDR3 has 16 amino acids. V dropped 4 bases and J dropped 5; count of bases not matched to a gene: 12. The V gene's germline CDR1 is SGHNT and CDR2 YYREEE (reference sequence). The CDR3 is CASSPGQGRTWYGYTF. For the CDR3, the DNA is TGTGCCAGCAGCCCAGGACAGGGGCGAACCTGGTATGGCTACACCTTC.

This chain connects TRBV30 to TRBJ2-3; 7 bases map to TRBD1. This CDR3 contains 15 residues. Germline values: CDR1 GTSNPN, CDR2 SVGIG (reference sequence). The V gene end was trimmed by 5 bases and the J gene end by 1 base; junction bases not matched to a gene: 9. CDR3 residues: CAWPTRQGGTDTQYF. The CDR3 coding sequence is TGTGCCTGGCCAACACGACAGGGAGGCACAGATACGCAGTATTTT.

This clone occurred a few times. The CDR3 bases are TGCGCCAGCAGCTTGTATGCACTTCGGGAGCAGTACTTC. Translated: CASSLYALREQYF. V and J are TRBV5-1 and TRBJ2-7, with no clear D. CDR3 length: 13 amino acids. The V and J ends lost 1 base and 7 bases respectively, with 12 bases between them. CDR1 and CDR2 (germline): SGHRS, YFSETQ.

The chain couples TRBV6-6 to TRBJ2-5, with a tentative D call TRBD1 (5 bases). Trimming took off 7 bases at V and 4 bases at J, with 10 bases between the two ends. Germline V gives CDR1 MNHNY, CDR2 SVGAGI (reference sequence). The CDR3 has 12 residues. CDR3 DNA sequence: TGTGCCAGCACAGGACAAGGAGAGACCCAGTACTTC. Protein product: CASTGQGETQYF.

Remarks on this clone: At one of its ends the junction is not consistent with the germline gene, which may arise from a read error. The chain employs TRBV7-7 and TRBJ2-3, with 8 positions matching TRBD2. CDR1 and CDR2 from the germline V gene are SSHAT and FNYEAQ (reference sequence). The CDR3 extends over 15 amino acids. The CDR3 is CASSRTSSRTDTQYF. In DNA, the CDR3 is TGTGCTAGCAGTCGGACTAGCTCCCGCACAGATACGCAGTATTTT.

This chain joins TRBV11-3 and TRBJ2-4, with 12 bases aligning to TRBD2. V lost 0 bases to trimming and J lost 8 bases; unmatched junction nucleotides: 2. Germline V gene sequence: CDR1 SGHNT, CDR2 YENEEA. The CDR3 is 15 residues long. The CDR3 reads CASSLDLAGGHIQYF. CDR3 sequence (DNA): TGTGCCAGCAGCTTAGATCTAGCGGGAGGGCACATTCAGTACTTC. Drawing the rest from reference TRBV11-3 and TRBJ2-4, the complete variable domain is EAGVVQSPRYKIIEKKQPVAFWCNPISGHNTLYWYLQNLGQGPELLIRYENEEAVDDSQLPKDRFSAERLKGVDSTLKIQPAELGDSAVYLCASSLDLAGGHIQYFGAGTRLSVL.

The chain carries TRBV15 and TRBJ2-4; weak D call: TRBD2 (6 bases). CDR3 length: 16 residues. The germline V gene encodes CDR1 LNHNV and CDR2 YYDKDF (reference sequence). Deletions cut 0 bases from V and 9 bases from J, with 18 bases between. Written as DNA, the CDR3 is TGTGCCACCAGCAGAGAACCCCTCGGGCCGCGGGGCATTCAGTACTTC. Translated: CATSREPLGPRGIQYF.

The chain uses TRBV19 and TRBJ1-1; TRBD1 is a possible D gene (5 bases). Between the trimmed V and J ends, which lost 7 bases and 2 bases, there was a span of 20 bases. The CDR3 contains 16 residues. Germline CDR1 is LNHDA and CDR2 is SQIVND (reference sequence). DNA for the CDR3: TGTGCCAGTAAACAAGGAGGGGCAGTCCTCAACACTGAAGCTTTCTTT. It codes for CASKQGGAVLNTEAFF.

For this clone: Compared with germline, one end of the junction differs, possibly owing to a read error. This chain joins TRBV7-7 and TRBJ2-7, with 7 positions matching TRBD1. CDR3 length: 13 residues. Germline lookup yields CDR1 SSHAT and CDR2 FNYEAQ (reference sequence). The CDR3 sequence: CASRATGSNEQYF. In nucleotides, the CDR3 is TGTGCTAGCAGGGCGACAGGGTCGAACGAGCAGTACTTC.

The V and J genes are TRBV5-1 and TRBJ2-5; 9 nucleotides line up with TRBD2. Near its end, the DNA agrees better with TRBJ2-7, so the J call may be wrong. The CDR3 runs to 15 residues. Germline values: CDR1 SGHRS, CDR2 YFSETQ. In DNA form, the CDR3 reads TGCGCCAGCAGCTTAGCGGGAGGCCTCTCCTACGAGCAGTACTTC. This translates into CASSLAGGLSYEQYF.